A selection of T cell receptor beta chains follows, all from one sample in a study of T-cell reconstitution after alpha-beta-depleted transplantation in children. TCRdb redid the calling of the PCR reads with MiXCR, one entry per CDR3 protein. Among 500,000 to 600,000 distinct CDR3 sequences listed, approximately 20% were seen once. Sequences were derived from PBMCs from the stem cell graft donor, sampled from the stem cell graft. The receptors derive from a human donor who donated a stem cell graft to a child with acute lymphoblastic leukemia. Each CDR3 is given with its conserved first and last residue. D genes are given only for firm matches. Part of the rows lack a size; the others show once, few, many or a class for expanded clones.

j_call,d_call,clone_size,v_call,cdr3_aa,cdr3_nt
TRBJ1-2,TRBD1,-,TRBV10-3,CAISIKGARGYTF,TGTGCCATCAGTATAAAGGGGGCGCGTGGCTACACCTTC
TRBJ1-1,TRBD1,-,TRBV15,CATSRDPGTGKQAFF,TGTGCCACCAGCAGAGATCCCGGGACAGGAAAACAAGCTTTCTTT
TRBJ2-5,-,-,TRBV9,CASSPVGGLETQYF,TGTGCCAGCAGCCCGGTAGGGGGTCTGGAGACCCAGTACTTC
TRBJ2-1,TRBD2,-,TRBV5-1,CASSWGLAGFSSSYNEQFF,TGCGCCAGCAGCTGGGGACTAGCGGGATTCTCTAGCTCCTACAATGAGCAGTTCTTC
TRBJ2-2,TRBD2,-,TRBV5-4,CASSVLAGLNTGELFF,TGTGCCAGCAGCGTGCTAGCGGGCCTGAATACCGGGGAGCTGTTTTTT
TRBJ1-1,-,-,TRBV27,CASSLSGGRVTEAFF,TGTGCCAGCAGTTTATCGGGCGGTAGGGTCACTGAAGCTTTCTTT
TRBJ2-3,-,few,TRBV4-1,CASSQVPGSTDTQYF,TGCGCCAGCAGCCAAGTCCCCGGGTCCACAGATACGCAGTATTTT
TRBJ1-2,-,few,TRBV27,CASSDWTARGYTF,TGTGCCAGCAGCGATTGGACAGCGCGTGGCTACACCTTC
TRBJ2-7,-,-,TRBV5-1,CASSLRDFLYEQYF,TGCGCCAGCAGCTTGCGGGATTTTCTCTACGAGCAGTACTTC
TRBJ2-5,TRBD2,few,TRBV27,CASSLFPSGAVETQYF,TGTGCCAGCAGTTTATTCCCTAGCGGGGCTGTCGAGACCCAGTACTTC
TRBJ2-1,TRBD2,many,TRBV12-3/TRBV12-4,CASSLGAAGGYNEQFF,TGTGCCAGCAGTTTAGGGGCAGCGGGAGGGTACAATGAGCAGTTCTTC
TRBJ1-1,-,-,TRBV9,CASSVGFDREAFF,TGTGCCAGCAGCGTAGGGTTTGACAGAGAAGCTTTCTTT
TRBJ2-2,-,many,TRBV5-5,CASSPRVAQAPGELFF,TGTGCCAGCAGCCCGAGGGTAGCGCAGGCCCCCGGGGAGCTGTTTTTT
TRBJ2-1,-,few,TRBV5-6,CASSLWAGNEQFF,TGTGCCAGCAGCTTGTGGGCGGGAAATGAGCAGTTCTTC
TRBJ1-4,-,few,TRBV10-1,CASSEETGHEKLFF,TGCGCCAGCAGTGAGGAAACAGGGCATGAAAAACTGTTTTTT
TRBJ2-1,-,many,TRBV11-2,CASSLMAGDGYNEQFF,TGTGCCAGCAGCTTAATGGCTGGGGACGGCTACAATGAGCAGTTCTTC
TRBJ1-1,-,few,TRBV20-1,CSALRERSGAFF,TGCAGTGCTCTACGGGAGAGAAGTGGAGCTTTCTTT
TRBJ2-1,-,many,TRBV21-1,CASSKDEGLAGGRSSYNEQFF,TGTGCCAGCAGCAAAGATGAGGGACTAGCGGGAGGTCGGAGCTCCTACAATGAGCAGTTCTTC
TRBJ2-7,TRBD1,few,TRBV29-1,CSVGLTGTGLYEQYF,TGCAGCGTTGGTCTCACCGGGACAGGATTGTACGAGCAGTACTTC
TRBJ1-1,-,-,TRBV6-5,CASSYSGLTEAFF,TGTGCCAGCAGTTACTCAGGGCTTACTGAAGCTTTCTTT
TRBJ2-7,TRBD2,-,TRBV3-1,CASSLPGLAGAYEQYF,TGTGCCAGCAGCCTTCCCGGACTAGCGGGAGCCTACGAGCAGTACTTC
TRBJ1-2,-,few,TRBV27,CASSLRRQDYGYTF,TGTGCCAGCAGTTTACGTCGACAGGACTATGGCTACACCTTC
TRBJ2-1,TRBD1,few,TRBV25-1,CASRGTVGSYNEQFF,TGTGCCAGCAGGGGGACAGTGGGCTCCTACAATGAGCAGTTCTTC
TRBJ1-5,-,few,TRBV19,CASSPEGRGNQPQHF,TGTGCCAGTAGCCCGGAGGGTCGGGGCAATCAGCCCCAGCATTTT
TRBJ2-5,TRBD2,few,TRBV5-1,CASTFIAGGGETQYF,TGCGCCAGCACCTTCATAGCGGGAGGAGGAGAGACCCAGTACTTC
TRBJ2-3,-,-,TRBV15,CATSRDRAGGQNTQYF,TGTGCCACCAGCAGAGATCGTGCGGGTGGGCAGAATACGCAGTATTTT